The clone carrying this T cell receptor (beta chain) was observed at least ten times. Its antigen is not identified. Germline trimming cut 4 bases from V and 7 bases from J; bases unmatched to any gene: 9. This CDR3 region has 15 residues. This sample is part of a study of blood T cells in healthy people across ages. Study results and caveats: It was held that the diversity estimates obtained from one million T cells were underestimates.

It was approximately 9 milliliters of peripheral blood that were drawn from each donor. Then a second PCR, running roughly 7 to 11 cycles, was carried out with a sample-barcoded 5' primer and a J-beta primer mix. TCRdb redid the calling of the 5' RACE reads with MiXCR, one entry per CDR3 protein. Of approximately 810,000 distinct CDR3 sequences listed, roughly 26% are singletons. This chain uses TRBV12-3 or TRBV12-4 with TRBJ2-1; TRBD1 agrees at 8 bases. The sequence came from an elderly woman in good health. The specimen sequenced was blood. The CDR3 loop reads CASSSLPGGKNEQFF. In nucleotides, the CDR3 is TGTGCCAGCAGTTCCCTTCCAGGGGGCAAGAATGAGCAGTTCTTC.